This is a list of T cell receptor beta chains from one sample in a study of T cell responses to AZD1222 COVID-19 vaccine. Libraries were prepared by immunoSEQ multiplex PCR; TCRdb keeps only in-frame clonotypes and omits some of them. The table lists about 160,000 clones, roughly 90% of them singletons, with around 3.1% in the top ten. Sequencing was performed on peripheral blood, taken 28 days after the second AZD1222 dose. These receptor sequences come from an adult who received the AZD1222 COVID-19 vaccine. Each CDR3 is given with its conserved first and last residue. Fields, in order: CDR3 DNA, CDR3 protein, clone size, J gene, D gene, V gene. The D gene is left open where the match is weak. Rows may omit the clone size; those that give it use once, few, many or a size class.

TGTGCCTGGTCGAGCCGCGCTGGCGGGGAGCTGTTTTTT | CAWSSRAGGELFF | NA | TRBJ2-2 | NA | TRBV30
TGTGCCAGCATAAGGGGAACTGGAAACACCATATATTTT | CASIRGTGNTIYF | NA | TRBJ1-3 | NA | TRBV2
TGTGCCAGCAGTGAATGGTCAGGGGGCGATGGCTACACCTTC | CASSEWSGGDGYTF | NA | TRBJ1-2 | TRBD1 | TRBV6-1
TGTGCCACCAGCTCGACAGGGTGGAATAGCAATCAGCCCCAGCATTTT | CATSSTGWNSNQPQHF | NA | TRBJ1-5 | TRBD1 | TRBV15
TGTGCCAGCACCCCGGGACTCGTCGTCGGCGATTATAATTCACCCCTCCACTTT | CASTPGLVVGDYNSPLHF | NA | TRBJ1-6 | NA | TRBV27
TGTGCCAGCAGTTACTCGACAGGGCCGAATCAGCCCCAGCATTTT | CASSYSTGPNQPQHF | NA | TRBJ1-5 | TRBD1 | TRBV6-6
TGTGCCAGCAGCCAGGGGGTCGCCATTAATTCACCCCTCCACTTT | CASSQGVAINSPLHF | NA | TRBJ1-6 | NA | TRBV14
TGTGCCAGCAGCTTGTTGAGTCTGGGACTAGCGGGAGGAGAGACCCAGTACTTC | CASSLLSLGLAGGETQYF | once | TRBJ2-5 | TRBD2 | TRBV5-4
TGTGCCAGCAGTTTCGGGACTTCGGAAATGGGGACACCCCTCCACTTT | CASSFGTSEMGTPLHF | NA | TRBJ1-6 | NA | TRBV2
TGTGCCAGCAGCAAAGTCTCCAGGTCGGACACTGAAGCTTTCTTT | CASSKVSRSDTEAFF | NA | TRBJ1-1 | NA | TRBV21-1
TGTGCCAGCAGTGAATCAGGGTACTATGGCTACACCTTC | CASSESGYYGYTF | NA | TRBJ1-2 | NA | TRBV25-1
TGTGCCAGCAGCTTAGCATGGCGGGATCGAGAGCAGTTCTTC | CASSLAWRDREQFF | NA | TRBJ2-1 | NA | TRBV7-2
TGTGCCAGCAGTTTCCAACGCGAGCAGTACTTC | CASSFQREQYF | NA | TRBJ2-7 | NA | TRBV6-5
TGTGCCAGCAGTCCAGGGACAGGGGGCTACTATGGCTACACCTTC | CASSPGTGGYYGYTF | NA | TRBJ1-2 | TRBD1 | TRBV27
TGTGCCAGCAGCTTGGCCAGGACAGGGCTACAAGAGACCCAGTACTTC | CASSLARTGLQETQYF | NA | TRBJ2-5 | TRBD1 | TRBV5-6
TGTGCCAGCAGCGGGGGGTACTCTGGGGCCAACGTCCTGACTTTC | CASSGGYSGANVLTF | once | TRBJ2-6 | NA | TRBV7-9
TGTGCCAGCAGCCAGTGGCGAGGGGAGCCTGGAAACACCATATATTTT | CASSQWRGEPGNTIYF | NA | TRBJ1-3 | NA | TRBV14
TGCGCCAGCAGGGAACAGGGACTCCCTGAAGCTTTCTTT | CASREQGLPEAFF | NA | TRBJ1-1 | NA | TRBV5-1
TGTGCCAGCAGCTTCGGATGGGCGATCGGGGCCAACGTCCTGACTTTC | CASSFGWAIGANVLTF | NA | TRBJ2-6 | NA | TRBV5-5
TGTGCCAGCGGATCCGGGACAGGGGGCGACGAGCAGTACTTC | CASGSGTGGDEQYF | NA | TRBJ2-7 | TRBD1 | TRBV27
TGTGCCAGTAGTCCGCCGGACAGTGAAGCTTTCTTT | CASSPPDSEAFF | NA | TRBJ1-1 | NA | TRBV19
TGCGCCAGCAGCTTGACCGGGGGCGAGGAGCAGTACTTC | CASSLTGGEEQYF | NA | TRBJ2-7 | NA | TRBV5-1
TGTGCCAGTAGACTGGACAGGGCCACCAATCAGCCCCAGCATTTT | CASRLDRATNQPQHF | NA | TRBJ1-5 | TRBD1 | TRBV19
TGTGCCAGCAGTCTTGGGGAGGCTGGAAACACCATATATTTT | CASSLGEAGNTIYF | NA | TRBJ1-3 | NA | TRBV2
TGTGCCACCCGAATCGGGTTGGTAGAAGAAAAACTGTTTTTT | CATRIGLVEEKLFF | NA | TRBJ1-4 | NA | TRBV6-5
TGTGCCAGCTCTCGAGGGGATGGCGGGGAGCTGTTTTTT | CASSRGDGGELFF | NA | TRBJ2-2 | NA | TRBV12-3/TRBV12-4